This entry lists 10 T cell receptor beta chains sequenced from one sample in a study of early T cells in non-severe SARS-CoV-2 infection. A single record per CDR3 protein comes from TCRdb applying MiXCR to the 5' RACE reads. The sample carries around 25,000 distinct CDR3 sequences, roughly 4.9% recorded once. Sequenced: whole blood. The source of these receptors is an adult who was a healthcare worker with PCR-confirmed SARS-CoV-2 infection or an uninfected control (not recorded which).

In this sample, this clonotype turned up many times. The chain combines TRBV7-8 with TRBJ1-1; possibly TRBD1 for D (5 bases). Trimming took 6 bases from V and 4 from J, leaving 21 bases between them. The CDR3 has 16 amino acids. Per the germline V gene, CDR1 is SGHVS and CDR2 is FQNEAQ. CDR3: CASSSKLGGSGTEAFF. The DNA for the CDR3 is TGTGCCAGCAGTTCTAAATTGGGGGGGTCTGGCACTGAAGCTTTCTTT.

This clonotype was recorded many times. V and J are TRBV7-3 and TRBJ1-2; 8 bases map to TRBD1. Looked up from germline, CDR1 is SGHTA and CDR2 is FQGTGA. This CDR3 is 14 amino acids long. J was trimmed by 3 bases and V by 3 bases; bases with no gene match: 3. The CDR3 loop is CASSLGGQDYGYTF. In DNA form, the CDR3 reads TGTGCCAGCAGCTTGGGGGGACAGGACTATGGCTACACCTTC.

This clonotype was detected many times. The V and J genes are TRBV5-6 and TRBJ2-7, with no clear D. The length of the CDR3 is 14 residues. The V end was cut by 0 bases, the J end by 0 bases, with 7 bases between. The germline V gene encodes CDR1 SGHDT and CDR2 YYEEEE. For the CDR3, the DNA is TGTGCCAGCAGCTTGGCCGTCAGCTCCTACGAGCAGTACTTC. Its translation: CASSLAVSSYEQYF.

This clonotype was seen repeatedly, ten times or more. The chain employs TRBV12-3 or TRBV12-4 and TRBJ2-3; TRBD2 aligns across 8 bases. The CDR3 contains 17 residues. J was trimmed by 0 bases and V by 2 bases; bases with no gene match: 7. The CDR3 here is CASSLPTSGGSTDTQYF. CDR3 DNA: TGTGCCAGCAGTTTACCCACTAGCGGAGGTAGCACAGATACGCAGTATTTT.

This clonotype was picked up many times. V gene TRBV2 combines with J gene TRBJ1-5, with 8 nucleotides matching TRBD1. The J segment lost 1 base and the V segment lost 7 bases, leaving 9 bases of the junction unmatched. Germline V lookup: CDR1 SNHLY, CDR2 FYNNEI. The CDR3 extends over 16 amino acids. This chain's CDR3 is CASKSDRDGSNQPQHF. For the CDR3, the DNA is TGTGCCAGCAAATCGGACAGGGACGGAAGCAATCAGCCCCAGCATTTT.

The CDR3 DNA follows: TGTGCCACCAGTGTGACTAGCGGCCCACTGAGGACCGGGGAGCTGTTTTTT. Protein: CATSVTSGPLRTGELFF. The chain carries TRBV24-1 and TRBJ2-2, with 9 nucleotides matching TRBD2. The V gene end was trimmed by 5 bases and the J gene end by 5 bases; junction bases not matched to a gene: 11. In germline, CDR1 is KGHDR, CDR2 SFDVKD. This CDR3 has 17 residues.

Many counts were recorded for this clonotype. The chain joins TRBV11-2 to TRBJ2-7; 9 bases are shared with TRBD2. Trimming removed 3 bases from V and 4 bases from J; junction bases left unmatched: 13. There are 17 residues in the CDR3. Germline V gene data show CDR1 as SGHAT and CDR2 as FQNNGV. CDR3 region: CASSFPVAGAGTYEQYF. Here the CDR3 DNA reads TGTGCCAGCAGCTTTCCAGTAGCGGGAGCGGGAACGTACGAGCAGTACTTC.

In regard to this clonotype: Being one base from a much bigger clone, this may be a read error. The V and J genes are TRBV9 and TRBJ1-1; D uncertain. Germline CDR1 and CDR2: SGDLS and YYNGEE. CDR3 size: 13 residues. V lost 4 bases and J lost 10, with 17 bases in between. This CDR3 is CASSLSIGIGAFF. The CDR3 DNA reads TGTGCCAGCAGCCTCAGTATCGGGATTGGAGCTTTCTTT.

This clonotype was observed many times. The chain is built from TRBV29-1 and TRBJ2-3, with 10 positions matching TRBD2. V shed 1 base and J 6 bases; nucleotides not matched to a gene: 4. Per the germline V gene, CDR1 is SQVTM and CDR2 is ANQGSEA. This CDR3 contains 14 residues. CDR3 sequence: CSVEGLAGPDTQYF. The CDR3 nucleotides are TGCAGCGTTGAAGGACTAGCGGGCCCGGATACGCAGTATTTT.

This clonotype was recorded many times. This rearrangement joins TRBV7-9 to TRBJ1-1; possibly TRBD1 for D (6 bases). Trimming removed 7 bases from V and 1 base from J, with 13 bases in between. The CDR3 contains 14 residues. Germline V CDR1 and CDR2: SEHNR, FQNEAQ (reference sequence). Here the CDR3 reads CASMKGGRNTEAFF. CDR3 DNA sequence: TGTGCCAGCATGAAGGGGGGAAGGAACACTGAAGCTTTCTTT.